This paragraph reports one TCR beta chain. Its antigen is undetermined. Trimming at V came to 4 bases and at J to 7 bases, leaving 7 bases not matched to a gene. The CDR3 is made up of 15 amino acids. Germline loops: CDR1 SGHRS, CDR2 YFSETQ. The data were obtained in a study of shared clonotypes between healthy human individuals. The study, taken as a whole, reports: Among donors, clonotype sharing was expected to be affected by sequencing depth.

Data came from immunoSEQ multiplex PCR; TCRdb stores just in-frame clones and leaves some out. The table lists over 1.4 million clones, around 97% of them singletons. Source material: naive CD4+ T cells sorted from blood. Subset defined: CD45RA+ positively selected. The TCR was taken from a man aged 25-40 years in good health. V and J are TRBV5-1 and TRBJ2-7, with 14 bases aligning to TRBD2. The CDR3 sequence: CASSTGLAGDREQYF. The CDR3 DNA is TGCGCCAGCAGCACGGGACTAGCGGGAGATCGAGAGCAGTACTTC.